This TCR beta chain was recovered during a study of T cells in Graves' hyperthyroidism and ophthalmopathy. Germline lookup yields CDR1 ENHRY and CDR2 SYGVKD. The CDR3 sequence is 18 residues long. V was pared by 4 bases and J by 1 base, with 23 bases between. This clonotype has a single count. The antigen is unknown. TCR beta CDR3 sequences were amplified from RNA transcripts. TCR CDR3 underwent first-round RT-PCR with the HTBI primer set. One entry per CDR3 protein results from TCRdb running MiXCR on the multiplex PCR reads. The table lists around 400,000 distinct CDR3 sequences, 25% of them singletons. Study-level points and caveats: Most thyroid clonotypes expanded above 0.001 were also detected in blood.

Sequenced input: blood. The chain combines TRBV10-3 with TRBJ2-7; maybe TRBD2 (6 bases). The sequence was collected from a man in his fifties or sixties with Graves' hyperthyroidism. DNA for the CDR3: TGTGCCATCAGTGGCCCTCCCGGCCCGCGGGGATCGTCCTACGAGCAGTACTTC. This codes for CAISGPPGPRGSSYEQYF.